This paragraph reports one T cell receptor beta chain. Germline assignment: CDR1 LNHDA and CDR2 SQIVND (reference sequence). With 7 bases clipped from V and 1 base from J, the junction kept 3 bases outside the gene matches. This CDR3 spans 15 amino acids. Some clones are missing from TCRdb's copy, which holds only in-frame ones; the method was immunoSEQ multiplex PCR. The sample contains approximately 87,000 clones, roughly 90% of which appear only once. The record originates from a study of OX40 agonist ivuxolimab in advanced cancers. Sequenced here: CD4+ or CD8+ T cells sorted from blood, sampled in a trial of the OX40 agonist ivuxolimab. The clonotype was recovered from an adult with an advanced solid tumor such as melanoma, head and neck, liver or kidney cancer. The chain has TRBV19 and TRBJ2-5; 13 positions match TRBD2. The DNA of the CDR3 is TGTGCCAGTACACGGACTAGCGGGAGCCAAGAGACCCAGTACTTC. Translating it yields CASTRTSGSQETQYF.